This T cell receptor (beta chain) came from a study of T cell changes during pregnancy in multiple sclerosis. Generated by immunoSEQ multiplex PCR, the TCRdb table keeps only in-frame clones and is missing some. Here the sample spans approximately 45,000 clones, more than 90% being singletons. The material sequenced was CD4+ T cells from peripheral blood mononuclear cells, taken in the first trimester of pregnancy. The sequence came from a female donor with multiple sclerosis, enrolled in a pregnancy study.

The CDR3 region has the DNA TGCAGCCTATTCAATCCGACAGGAAAAGCTAACTATGGCTACACCTTC. Translation gives CSLFNPTGKANYGYTF. The chain is built from TRBV29-1 and TRBJ1-2; a possible D gene is TRBD1 (6 bases). Trimming took 8 bases from V and 0 from J, leaving 22 bases between them. The CDR3 is made up of 16 amino acids. Germline V gives CDR1 SQVTM, CDR2 ANQGSEA.